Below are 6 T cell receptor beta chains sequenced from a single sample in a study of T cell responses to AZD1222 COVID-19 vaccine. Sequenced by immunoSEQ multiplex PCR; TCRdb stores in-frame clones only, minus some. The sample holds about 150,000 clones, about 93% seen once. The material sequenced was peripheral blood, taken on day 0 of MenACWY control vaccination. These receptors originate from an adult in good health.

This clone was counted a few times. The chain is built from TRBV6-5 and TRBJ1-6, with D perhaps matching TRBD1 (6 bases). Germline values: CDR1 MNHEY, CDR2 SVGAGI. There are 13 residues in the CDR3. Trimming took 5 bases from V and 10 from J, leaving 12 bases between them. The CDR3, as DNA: TGTGCCAGCAGTACAGGGACCCAGTCACCCCTCCACTTT. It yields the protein CASSTGTQSPLHF.

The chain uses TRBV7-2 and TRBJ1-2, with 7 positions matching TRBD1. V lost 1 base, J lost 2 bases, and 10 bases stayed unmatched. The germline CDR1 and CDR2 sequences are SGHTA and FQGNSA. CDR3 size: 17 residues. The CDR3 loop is CASSLGGTAPLNYGYTF. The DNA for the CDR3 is TGTGCCAGCAGCTTAGGGGGGACAGCGCCTCTAAACTATGGCTACACCTTC.

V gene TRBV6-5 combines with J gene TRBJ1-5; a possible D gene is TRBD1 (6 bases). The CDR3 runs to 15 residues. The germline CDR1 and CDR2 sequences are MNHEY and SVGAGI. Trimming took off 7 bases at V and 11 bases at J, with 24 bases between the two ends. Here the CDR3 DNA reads TGTGCCAGCACCGGATCGGGACATACTTTCGGGACCCAGCATTTT. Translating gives CASTGSGHTFGTQHF.

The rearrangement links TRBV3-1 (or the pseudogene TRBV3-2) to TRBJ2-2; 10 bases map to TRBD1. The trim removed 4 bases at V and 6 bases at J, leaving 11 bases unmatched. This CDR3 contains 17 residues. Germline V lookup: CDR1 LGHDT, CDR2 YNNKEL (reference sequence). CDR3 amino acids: CASSPFPGQGRAGELFF. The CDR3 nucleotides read TGTGCCAGCAGCCCTTTTCCGGGACAGGGGAGGGCCGGGGAGCTGTTTTTT.

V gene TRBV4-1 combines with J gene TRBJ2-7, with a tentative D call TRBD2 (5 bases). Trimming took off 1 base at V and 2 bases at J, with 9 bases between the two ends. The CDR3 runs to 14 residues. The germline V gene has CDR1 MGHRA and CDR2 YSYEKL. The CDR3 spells CASSQVSGTYEQYF. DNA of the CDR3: TGCGCCAGCAGCCAAGTGAGCGGCACCTACGAGCAGTACTTC.

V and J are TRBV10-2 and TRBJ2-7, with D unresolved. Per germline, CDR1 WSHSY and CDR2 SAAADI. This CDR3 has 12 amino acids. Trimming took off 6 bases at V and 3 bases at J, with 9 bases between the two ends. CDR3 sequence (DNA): TGCGCCAGCAGCGATGGACGCTACGAGCAGTACTTC. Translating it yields CASSDGRYEQYF.